This T cell receptor beta chain was obtained from a study of response to subunit inactivated influenza vaccine (dated by TCRdb to the late 2010s). For the study in its entirety: To follow how T cells responded to a trivalent subunit inactivated influenza vaccine, the researchers relied on deep quantitative profiling of the T cell receptor repertoire.

The investigation overall reported the following: According to the authors, only a limited number of new T cells may be recruited by each seasonal influenza vaccination.

Germline trimming amounts to 2 bases on V and 4 bases on J, with 2 as the count of junction bases outside the gene matches. The CDR3 measures 15 amino acids from cysteine to phenylalanine. Solely the CDR3 DNA is kept, with 45 bases framed from the first base. With respect to this clonotype: Its antigen remains unidentified. The input lacks base qualities; no much larger clone sits a single base away.

The receptor library was made with RT-PCR. TCRdb shows the sequencer as Illumina HiSeq 2500. TCRdb handled the public reads itself, with Q25 trimming in fastp and clone calling in MiXCR, and kept productive beta chains. For every CDR3 protein sequence, its rows merge into one entry that carries the most common genes and DNA. This sample gives about 170,000 distinct CDR3 sequences in total; approximately 12% of them show up just once. The leading ten clones occupy around 32% of the sample. This sample also belongs to another study, concerning T cells expressing NK-cell markers. Looking at the second paper: TCR beta cDNA libraries were prepared using 5'RACE template switching, which introduced a universal primer site and unique molecular identifiers. TCR beta-chain repertoires were profiled in sorted CD3+CD56+NKG2C+, CD3+CD56+NKG2C- and CD3+CD56-NKG2C+ T-cell subsets from eight donors. Seven of the eight sequenced donors were HCMV-seropositive and one was HCMV-seronegative. To restrict sorting to alphabetaTCR-expressing T cells, an anti-gammadeltaTCR antibody was added in several experiments. In roughly six donors, the dominant CD3+CD56+NKG2C+ clonotypes ranked among the top 10 CD8+ clonotypes, making up roughly 1.0-7.0% of CD8+ T cells. Those dominant clonotypes were again the most abundant among CD3+CD56-NKG2C+ cells in a few donors, at about 25-60.1%. It remained unclear whether the expanded NKG2C-expressing T cell clones were specific for HCMV antigens. The eight sequenced donors were randomly selected healthy volunteers, three men and five women. To determine HCMV serostatus, a commercial ELISA kit was used to detect HCMV-specific IgG in serum. Peripheral blood mononuclear cells were isolated from blood by Ficoll density gradient centrifugation. CD4+ and CD8+ T cells were isolated from PBMC by magnetic immunoseparation with Miltenyi isolation kits. cDNA synthesis was primed from the TCR beta constant segment and was followed by two successive PCR amplification steps. The libraries were sequenced on Illumina HiSeq 2000/2500, MiSeq or NextSeq, producing 2 x 150 bp reads. MIGEC was used to demultiplex reads and group reads by UMI, and MiTCR was used to assemble and quantify clonotypes. To remove erroneous sequences, TCR cDNA sequences were retained only when supported by two or more reads. Downstream repertoire analysis used the tcR package, and clonotypes were matched across fractions by CDR3 nucleotide sequence plus V segment. VDJmatch was used to annotate antigen specificity against VDJdb, with one amino acid substitution in CDR3 allowed.

The source of this sequence is a man aged 45 to 65 who received an inactivated influenza vaccine. Donor details come from another sample of the same person, matched by shared clones. Rearrangement joined TRBV12-3 or TRBV12-4 to TRBJ2-3; 11 junctional bases match TRBD2. This specimen was CD8+ T cells sorted from PBMCs, taken roughly 12 days after vaccination. The nucleotides read TGTGCCAGCAGTTTAAAGGGACTAGCGGCAGATACGCAGTATTTT. It translates to CASSLKGLAADTQYF.